The clone carrying this TCR beta chain has ten or more counts. The CDR3 extends over 13 amino acids. Trimming shortened V by 3 bases and J by 2 bases, and 5 bases separated the two germline ends. Germline CDR1 is SGHTA and CDR2 is FQGNSA. This entry comes from a study of blood T cells in healthy people across ages. A second about 7 to 11 cycle PCR used barcoded and J-beta primers. Carrying 12 random nucleotides, a template-switch adaptor labeled each individual cDNA molecule. Individual samples furnished no less than 3 million CDR3-containing paired-end reads apiece. One entry per CDR3 protein results from TCRdb running MiXCR on the 5' RACE reads. Seen here are 1.5 million to 2 million distinct CDR3 sequences, 28% observed once, and the top ten hold more than 6%.

Sequencing was performed on blood. This TCR was recovered from a woman aged 25 to 39 in good health. This chain joins TRBV7-2 and TRBJ2-1; D call uncertain. This chain's CDR3 is CASSFRPYNEQFF. DNA for the CDR3: TGTGCCAGCAGCTTCCGTCCCTACAATGAGCAGTTCTTC.